A single sample is the source of the 10 T cell receptor beta chains below, sequenced in a study of T cells in Graves' hyperthyroidism and ophthalmopathy. What was amplified from RNA transcripts were TCR beta CDR3 regions. The HTBI primer set served for first-round RT-PCR of the TCR CDR3. TCRdb itself ran the multiplex PCR reads through MiXCR, one entry per CDR3 protein. Here the sample spans about 290,000 distinct CDR3 sequences, about 18% being singletons. The sample comprised blood. These receptor sequences come from a woman aged 55-70 years with Graves' ophthalmopathy.

Many counts were recorded for this clonotype. The chain links TRBV20-1 to TRBJ2-6; D unresolved. This CDR3 has 13 residues. Trimming cost V 5 bases and J 4 bases, with 9 bases left between them. Germline lookup yields CDR1 DFQATT and CDR2 SNEGSKA (reference sequence). DNA for the CDR3: TGCAGTGCTCCGAATGGCGGGGCCAACGTCCTGACTTTC. Protein product: CSAPNGGANVLTF.

The chain uses TRBV29-1 and TRBJ2-3; D possibly corresponds to TRBD1 (5 bases). The CDR3 loop spans 13 amino acids. Germline values: CDR1 SQVTM, CDR2 ANQGSEA. CDR3 residues: CGAGQVNTDTQYF. CDR3 coding DNA: TGCGGGGCTGGGCAGGTGAACACAGATACGCAGTATTTT.

The J gene is TRBJ2-1, the V gene TRBV2; D unresolved. The CDR3 is made up of 13 amino acids. The ends were cut back, 0 bases at V and 4 bases at J, with 4 bases in the middle. Looked up from germline, CDR1 is SNHLY and CDR2 is FYNNEI. CDR3 sequence: CASSEAIYNEQFF. The CDR3 DNA follows: TGTGCCAGCAGTGAAGCAATATACAATGAGCAGTTCTTC.

This clonotype was found a few times. The chain employs TRBV28 and TRBJ2-7, with 8 bases fitting TRBD2. Losses at the gene ends were 5 bases for V and 3 bases for J; bases not matched to a gene: 9. Germline loops: CDR1 MDHEN, CDR2 SYDVKM. The CDR3 contains 15 residues. CDR3 protein: CASSPSLADYYEQYF. CDR3 DNA sequence: TGTGCCAGCAGTCCCTCACTAGCGGATTACTACGAGCAGTACTTC.

This clonotype was recorded at least ten times. The CDR3 bases are TGTGCCAGCAGCCAAGATGAAACAGCCGTCTATGGCTACACCTTC. Translated, it gives CASSQDETAVYGYTF. This chain connects TRBV3-1 to TRBJ1-2; D not resolved. Trimming stripped 0 bases from V and 4 bases from J, with 12 bases between. Germline V gene lookup returns CDR1 LGHDT and CDR2 YNNKEL (reference sequence). This CDR3 is built from 15 residues.

This clonotype came up a few times. The chain combines TRBV4-2 with TRBJ1-5; possibly TRBD1 for D (5 bases). The CDR3 sequence is 16 residues long. Trimming shortened V by 0 bases and J by 0 bases, and 9 bases separated the two germline ends. The germline V gene encodes CDR1 LGHNA and CDR2 YNFKEQ. CDR3 protein: CASSQDGGYSNQPQHF. CDR3 nucleotides: TGTGCCAGCAGCCAAGACGGGGGATATAGCAATCAGCCCCAGCATTTT.

The chain uses TRBV7-2 and TRBJ1-2, with D unresolved. Germline lookup yields CDR1 SGHTA and CDR2 FQGNSA. V shed 5 bases and J shed 0 bases, with 7 bases lying between them. This CDR3 is 13 amino acids long. The CDR3 protein is CASSPWSNYGYTF. Written as DNA, the CDR3 is TGTGCCAGCAGCCCGTGGTCTAACTATGGCTACACCTTC.

At least ten counts were recorded for this clonotype. This CDR3 reads CASSQGRTYEQYF. As DNA, the CDR3 is TGTGCCAGCTCCCAGGGTCGGACCTACGAGCAGTACTTC. V and J are TRBV18 and TRBJ2-7, with D possibly being TRBD1 (5 bases). CDR3 length equals 13 residues. Deletions cut 6 bases from V and 2 bases from J, with 11 bases between. Looked up from germline, CDR1 is KGHSH and CDR2 is LQKENI. Supplemented by reference TRBV18 and TRBJ2-7, the full variable domain reads NAGVMQNPRHLVRRRGQEARLRCSPMKGHSHVYWYRQLPEEGLKFMVYLQKENIIDESGMPKERFSAEFPKEGPSILRIQQVVRGDSAAYFCASSQGRTYEQYFGPGTRLTVT.

Turning to this clonotype: A clone one base away is much larger, so this may be a read error. This chain connects TRBV12-3 or TRBV12-4 to TRBJ2-1; D is unresolved. The CDR3 is made up of 13 amino acids. The V end lost 6 bases, the J end lost 1 base, and 7 bases lay between the germline ends. The chain's CDR3 is CASSEASYNEQFF. The CDR3, as DNA: TGTGCCAGCAGCGAGGCATCCTACAATGAGCAGTTCTTC.

This clonotype was seen only once. Just one base apart from a much larger clone, this may be a read error. The V call is TRBV10-3, the J call TRBJ2-7; D possibly uses TRBD1 or TRBD2 (5 bases each). Germline lookup yields CDR1 ENHRY and CDR2 SYGVKD. This CDR3 has 15 amino acids. The CDR3 protein is CAISDARGAAYGQYF. CDR3 bases: TGTGCCATCAGTGACGCCCGGGGCGCGGCCTACGGGCAGTACTTC.